These 7 T cell receptor beta chains originate from one sample sequenced in a study of tumor-infiltrating lymphocytes in primary liver carcinoma. The input was approximately 500 ng total RNA; TCR beta cDNA was made from it with a constant-region primer. Three-round nested multiplex PCR performed with slightly modified ARM-PCR produced the TCR beta libraries. Forward primers for TRBV1-TRBV30 and a C-beta reverse primer served the first two PCR rounds, at around 11 cycles each. MiXCR was run by TCRdb on the multiplex PCR reads, yielding one entry per CDR3 protein. The data contain 300,000 to 400,000 distinct CDR3 sequences, roughly two thirds of them singletons. Unsorted whole blood served as the source of blood RNA, and germline DNA was extracted as well. Sequenced sample: peripheral blood. The receptors were gathered from a man aged 35-49 years with primary liver carcinoma and hepatitis B virus infection.

The genes are TRBV5-1 and TRBJ2-5; 8 bases agree with TRBD2. With V trimmed by 4 bases and J by 5 bases, 10 bases remained unmatched. This CDR3 spans 15 amino acids. Germline values: CDR1 SGHRS, CDR2 YFSETQ. The CDR3 loop is CASSSSGSHSETQYF. The CDR3 bases are TGCGCCAGCAGCAGCAGCGGGAGTCACTCGGAGACCCAGTACTTC.

Worth noting for this clonotype: At one boundary the junction diverges from the germline segment, which might be a read error. This sequence joins TRBV11-2 and TRBJ2-5; D unresolved. This CDR3 is 18 amino acids long. Germline-derived CDR1 and CDR2 are SGHAT and FQNNGV. CDR3 in DNA: TGTGCCAGCAGCTTAAGAATTCCACACACCCTATTCCAAGATACCCAGTATTTC. Its protein product is CASSLRIPHTLFQDTQYF.

This clonotype has a count of ten or more. The V gene is TRBV5-4, the J gene TRBJ2-3; 13 nucleotides agree with TRBD2. The V gene's germline CDR1 is SGHNT and CDR2 YYREEE (reference sequence). The CDR3 spans 16 residues. The J segment lost 4 bases and the V segment lost 4 bases, leaving 6 bases of the junction unmatched. The CDR3 bases are TGTGCCAGCAGCCTGCAACTAGCGGGAGGGTCAGATACGCAGTATTTT. It yields the protein CASSLQLAGGSDTQYF.

The chain has TRBV5-1 and TRBJ2-5, with TRBD1 matching 7 bases. The germline CDR1 and CDR2 sequences are SGHRS and YFSETQ. This CDR3 has 15 residues. The V and J ends lost 4 bases and 0 bases, in that order; junction bases with no gene match: 6. The CDR3 DNA follows: TGCGCCAGCAGCGGGACAGCCAAGTACCAAGAGACCCAGTACTTC. This sequence encodes CASSGTAKYQETQYF.

This clonotype showed up just a few times. This chain connects TRBV10-3 to TRBJ1-1; 8 nucleotides line up with TRBD1. The germline gives CDR1 ENHRY, CDR2 SYGVKD. The CDR3 consists of 14 residues. V lost 7 bases, J lost 6 bases, and 10 bases stayed unmatched. CDR3 region: CAITSGQGLSEAFF. In nucleotides, the CDR3 is TGTGCCATCACGAGCGGACAGGGCTTGTCTGAAGCTTTCTTT.

This clonotype was seen a few times. Being one base from a much bigger clone, this may be a read error. The rearrangement uses TRBV4-2 and TRBJ2-1, with TRBD2 identical over 11 bases. Trimming took 2 bases from V and 8 from J; bases not matched to a gene: 8. The CDR3 has 16 residues. Germline V lookup: CDR1 LGHNA, CDR2 YNFKEQ. CDR3 amino acids: CASSQLSGRADDEQFF. DNA for the CDR3: TGTGCCAGCAGCCAACTTAGCGGGAGGGCCGACGATGAGCAGTTCTTC.

A word on this clonotype: The junction does not match germline at one end; this may be a read error. This chain joins TRBV4-3 and TRBJ2-2, with a possible D match to TRBD2 (5 bases). This CDR3 is built from 14 residues. The germline V gene encodes CDR1 LGHNA and CDR2 YSLEER. Here the CDR3 reads CTSSQDLSPGELSF. The CDR3 DNA reads TGCACCAGCAGCCAAGATTTAAGCCCCGGGGAGCTGTCTTTT.